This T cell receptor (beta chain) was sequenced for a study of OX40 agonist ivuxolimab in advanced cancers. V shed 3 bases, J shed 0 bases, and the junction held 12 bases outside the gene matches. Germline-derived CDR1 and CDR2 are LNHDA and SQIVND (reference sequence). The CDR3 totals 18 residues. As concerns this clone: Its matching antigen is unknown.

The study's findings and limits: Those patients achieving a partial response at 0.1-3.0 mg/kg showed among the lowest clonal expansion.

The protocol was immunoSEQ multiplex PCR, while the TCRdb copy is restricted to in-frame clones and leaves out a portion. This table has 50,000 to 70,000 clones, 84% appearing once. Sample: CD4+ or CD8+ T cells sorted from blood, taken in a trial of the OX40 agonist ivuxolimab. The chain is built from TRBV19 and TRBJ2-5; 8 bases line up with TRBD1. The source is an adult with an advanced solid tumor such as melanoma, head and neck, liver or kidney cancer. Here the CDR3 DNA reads TGTGCCAGTAGTATCGGGCCGTACTCGGACAGGGACCAAGAGACCCAGTACTTC. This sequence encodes CASSIGPYSDRDQETQYF.